These 30 T cell receptor beta chains share one sample of origin, sequenced in a study of tumor-infiltrating lymphocytes in primary liver carcinoma. With approximately 500 ng total RNA as template and a constant-region primer, TCR beta cDNA was made. Modified slightly, ARM-PCR produced TCR beta libraries over three nested multiplex PCR rounds. TRBV1-TRBV30 forward primers and a C-beta reverse primer were used in the first two PCR rounds, which each ran for approximately 10 cycles. TCRdb itself ran the multiplex PCR reads through MiXCR, one entry per CDR3 protein. The repertoire includes fewer than 350,000 distinct CDR3 sequences, around three fifths of them detected once, and roughly 8.6% sits in the top ten. Blood RNA was derived from unsorted whole blood, and germline DNA was extracted too. The sample comprised peripheral blood. The receptors shown here come from a man aged 40-50 years with primary liver carcinoma and hepatitis B virus infection.

This CDR3 reads CASSEDRVVKGYTF. CDR3 sequence (DNA): TGTGCCAGCAGTGAGGACAGGGTGGTAAAAGGCTACACCTTC. The rearrangement uses TRBV25-1 and TRBJ1-2; 8 nucleotides match TRBD1. Germline V gene lookup returns CDR1 MGHDK and CDR2 SYGVNS. The CDR3 runs to 14 residues. Germline trimming cut 3 bases from V and 8 bases from J; bases unmatched to any gene: 8.

To note about this clonotype: A single base separates this from a much larger clone, so it may be a read error. V usage is TRBV4-2 and J usage is TRBJ1-5; D is undetermined. Germline lookup yields CDR1 LGHNA and CDR2 YNFKEQ. The CDR3 runs to 15 residues. DNA for the CDR3: TGTGCCAGCAGCCAAGAGTGGAGGAGCAGTCAGCCCCAGCATTTT. Translation gives CASSQEWRSSQPQHF.

The chain combines TRBV25-1 with TRBJ2-3; 8 nucleotides align to TRBD1. V was pared by 3 bases and J by 6 bases, with 2 bases of the junction left unmatched. Germline CDR1 reads MGHDK; CDR2 reads SYGVNS. The CDR3 consists of 13 residues. This chain's CDR3 is CASSDRGLDTQYF. CDR3 nucleotides: TGTGCCAGCAGTGACAGGGGGCTTGATACGCAGTATTTT.

This clonotype has ten or more counts. The chain has TRBV29-1 and TRBJ2-3; D gene ambiguous. The germline V gene has CDR1 SQVTM and CDR2 ANQGSEA. The CDR3 is 13 residues long. Between the trimmed V and J ends, which lost 8 bases and 0 bases, there was a span of 12 bases. Written as DNA, the CDR3 is TGCAGCCTCAGTCGAGCTAGCACAGATACGCAGTATTTT. Its translation is CSLSRASTDTQYF.

The rearrangement joins TRBV5-1 to TRBJ2-5; D call uncertain. The CDR3 covers 14 residues. Germline V gene sequence: CDR1 SGHRS, CDR2 YFSETQ. With 5 bases removed from V and 4 bases from J, the gap between germline ends came to 15 bases. This CDR3 is CASSRYNYRETQYF. In DNA, the CDR3 is TGCGCCAGCAGTAGGTACAACTATCGAGAGACCCAGTACTTC.

To note about this clonotype: A much bigger clone sits one base away, suggesting this may be a read error. The chain carries TRBV4-3 and TRBJ2-1, with a possible D match to TRBD2 (6 bases). The germline gives CDR1 LGHNA, CDR2 YSLEER. The CDR3 spans 15 residues. CDR3 amino acids: CASRQDWLGGNEQFF. DNA of the CDR3: TGCGCCAGCAGACAAGATTGGCTGGGGGGTAATGAGCAGTTCTTC.

This clonotype was counted a single time. This could be a read error, since a much larger clone is one nucleotide away. The V call is TRBV6-6, the J call TRBJ1-1; D is uncertain. CDR1 and CDR2 (germline): MNHNY, SVGAGI (reference sequence). This CDR3 is 13 amino acids long. Trimming removed 7 bases at V and 1 base at J, with 10 bases between. CDR3 in amino acids: CASNPRANTEAFF. The CDR3 DNA is TGTGCCAGCAACCCTAGAGCGAACACTGAAGCTTTCTTT.

This clonotype was counted a single time. This sequence joins TRBV30 and TRBJ2-7; TRBD2 matches at 14 bases. With 5 bases clipped from V and 9 bases from J, the junction kept 6 bases outside the gene matches. The germline V gene encodes CDR1 GTSNPN and CDR2 SVGIG (reference sequence). This CDR3 has 13 amino acids. CDR3 bases: TGTGCCTGGGCTCGACTAGCGGGAGGGCGGCAGTACTTC. Its protein product is CAWARLAGGRQYF.

As concerns this clonotype: This may come from a read error, since a much larger clone is one base off. The gene calls are TRBV6-5 and TRBJ2-2; D may match TRBD1 or TRBD2 (5 bases each). Germline V lookup: CDR1 MNHEY, CDR2 SVGAGI. This CDR3 is 13 amino acids long. CDR3 nucleotides: TGTGCCAGCAGGCCAGGGAACCCCGGGGACCTGTTTTTT. This sequence encodes CASRPGNPGDLFF.

About this clonotype: This could be a read error, since a much larger clone is one nucleotide away. This rearrangement joins TRBV4-3 to TRBJ2-7, with 7 positions matching TRBD1. The germline gives CDR1 LGHNA, CDR2 YSLEER. The CDR3 totals 14 residues. The CDR3 nucleotides are TGCGTCAGCAGCCCCACATCGACAGGGCGCGAGCAGTACTTC. Its protein product is CVSSPTSTGREQYF.

A word on this clonotype: At one of its ends the junction is not consistent with the germline gene, which may arise from a read error. V usage is TRBV11-2 and J usage is TRBJ2-3, with TRBD2 as a possible D gene (5 bases). The CDR3 length is 14 residues. From germline, CDR1 is SGHAT and CDR2 FQNNGV. This chain's CDR3 is CTSTTRRQPDTQYF. The CDR3 DNA sequence: TGTACCAGCACTACTAGGCGTCAGCCAGATACGCAGTATTTT. Combining the CDR3 with reference TRBV11-2 and TRBJ2-3 gives the whole variable domain EAGVAQSPRYKIIEKRQSVAFWCNPISGHATLYWYQQILGQGPKLLIQFQNNGVVDDSQLPKDRFSAERLKGVDSTLKIQPAKLEDSAVYLCTSTTRRQPDTQYFGPGTRLTVL.

The V gene is TRBV12-3 or TRBV12-4, the J gene TRBJ2-1; D possibly uses TRBD1 or TRBD2 (5 bases each). CDR3 size: 14 residues. V lost 9 bases and J lost 0, with 12 bases in between. In nucleotides, the CDR3 is TGTGCCAGAAGACCCGGGGCCTCCTACAATGAGCAGTTCTTC. This codes for CARRPGASYNEQFF.

This clonotype was seen many times. This chain connects TRBV6-6 to TRBJ2-3; tentatively, D is TRBD2 (5 bases). V was clipped by 7 bases and J by 4 bases, with 9 bases between them. The CDR3 consists of 12 residues. Germline CDR1 MNHNY, CDR2 SVGAGI (reference sequence). The CDR3 reads CASTKGADTQYF. The CDR3 DNA follows: TGTGCCAGCACCAAGGGAGCAGATACGCAGTATTTT.

This clonotype turned up a few times. The rearrangement joins TRBV11-2 to TRBJ2-1, with TRBD1 matching over 7 bases. V lost 6 bases and J lost 9; bases outside the gene matches: 8. This CDR3 is 13 amino acids long. Germline V lookup: CDR1 SGHAT, CDR2 FQNNGV. The DNA for the CDR3 is TGTGCCAGCAGTCGAGGGACAGCCCGTGAGCAGTTCTTC. It codes for CASSRGTAREQFF.

Turning to this clonotype: A much larger clone sits a single nucleotide away, making a read error possible. The rearrangement uses TRBV6-1 and TRBJ2-4, with D possibly matching TRBD2 (5 bases). The CDR3 is made up of 18 amino acids. Per germline, CDR1 MNHNS and CDR2 SASEGT. In nucleotides, the CDR3 is TGTACCAGCAGTGAAATCACGGGAACTGGGGTAGCCAAAAACATTCAGTACTTC. It codes for CTSSEITGTGVAKNIQYF.

This clonotype is a singleton in its sample. The junction departs from germline at one end; a sequencing error may be responsible. V gene TRBV11-1 combines with J gene TRBJ2-1; D gene uncertain. CDR1 and CDR2 (germline): SGHAT, FQDESV (reference sequence). The CDR3 consists of 15 residues. The CDR3 here is CACSLGANGVSEQFF. The CDR3 DNA sequence: TGTGCCTGCAGCTTAGGAGCTAACGGAGTGAGTGAGCAGTTCTTC. Using reference TRBV11-1 and TRBJ2-1 for the parts outside the CDR3, the full variable domain is EAEVAQSPRYKITEKSQAVAFWCDPISGHATLYWYRQILGQGPELLVQFQDESVVDDSQLPKDRFSAERLKGVDSTLKIQPAELGDSAMYLCACSLGANGVSEQFFGPGTRLTVL.

Turning to this clonotype: This sequence may be a read error, since a much larger clone differs from it by one base. As DNA, the CDR3 is TGTGCCAGCAGTTACACCCAGAGAGAGACCCAGTACTTC. It yields the protein CASSYTQRETQYF. The chain carries TRBV6-2 or TRBV6-3 and TRBJ2-5; D is unresolved. The CDR3 contains 13 residues. The germline V and J ends were trimmed by 2 bases and 4 bases, with 8 bases remaining between them. Per germline, CDR1 MNHEY and CDR2 SVGEGT.

A remark on this clonotype: A read error may account for a junction end that differs from germline. Here the CDR3 DNA reads TGCGCCAGCCGCTTGAACGGGAGGGCCTGGGAGACCCAGTACTTC. Protein: CASRLNGRAWETQYF. This sequence joins TRBV5-1 and TRBJ2-5; 8 nucleotides match TRBD2. CDR1 is SGHRS, CDR2 YFSETQ, per germline. The CDR3 spans 15 residues. The whole variable domain, filled in from reference TRBV5-1 and TRBJ2-5, reads KAGVTQTPRYLIKTRGQQVTLSCSPISGHRSVSWYQQTPGQGLQFLFEYFSETQRNKGNFPGRFSGRQFSNSRSEMNVSTLELGDSALYLCASRLNGRAWETQYFGPGTRLLVL.

This clonotype came up a few times. This likely comes from a read error, as the CDR3 has no conserved phenylalanine or tryptophan at its end. Because the CDR3's place on the DNA is in doubt, the DNA is left out and the CDR3 is given as listed by TCRdb. The CDR3 sequence is CASSTGLAGSGKFL. The V and J genes are TRBV12-3 or TRBV12-4 and TRBJ2-1; the table's D gene call, TRBD2, was not cross checked with the DNA. The CDR3 length is 14 residues, termini included.

Concerning this clonotype itself: In this CDR3 the conserved last residue, phenylalanine or tryptophan, is missing, so a read error is likely. It is unclear where the CDR3 begins or ends on the DNA, so no DNA is shown, and the CDR3 is as TCRdb lists it. The J gene is TRBJ2-5, the V gene TRBV5-1; the table's D call, TRBD2, has no DNA check behind it. Counting both end residues, the CDR3 totals 14 amino acids. Germline V gives CDR1 SGHRS, CDR2 YFSETQ. The CDR3 spells CASSLGLREETQHL.

Points on this clonotype: A much bigger clone sits one base away, suggesting this may be a read error. The rearrangement uses TRBV12-3 or TRBV12-4 and TRBJ2-1; no clear D. Trimming removed 5 bases from V and 6 bases from J, with 11 bases in between. The CDR3 covers 13 residues. The DNA of the CDR3 is TGTGCCAGCAGTGGGGTCGGATCCAATGAGCAGTTCTTC. Translation gives CASSGVGSNEQFF.

This clonotype was observed at least ten times. As DNA, the CDR3 is TGTGCCAGCAGCCAAGTCTCAGGACAGGGTTTATCGTACTATGGCTACACCTTC. Translating gives CASSQVSGQGLSYYGYTF. This chain links TRBV4-2 with TRBJ1-2; TRBD1 agrees at 8 bases. Germline assignment: CDR1 LGHNA and CDR2 YNFKEQ. V shed 1 base, J shed 3 bases, and the junction held 13 bases outside the gene matches. The CDR3 has 18 amino acids.

This clonotype occurred many times. V usage is TRBV29-1 and J usage is TRBJ1-3, with D unclear. The CDR3 spans 12 residues. The germline V and J ends were trimmed by 4 bases and 3 bases, with 7 bases remaining between them. Germline CDR1 SQVTM, CDR2 ANQGSEA. In DNA, the CDR3 is TGCAGCGTTGGCCCCGGTGGAAACACCATATATTTT. As protein: CSVGPGGNTIYF.

The rearrangement links TRBV7-9 to TRBJ1-4, with 9 bases aligning to TRBD1. This CDR3 is 16 amino acids long. V was pared by 1 base and J by 7 bases, with 7 bases of the junction left unmatched. Germline loops: CDR1 SEHNR, CDR2 FQNEAQ (reference sequence). CDR3 region: CASSLVPDRGCEKLFF. CDR3 DNA: TGTGCCAGCAGCTTAGTCCCGGACAGGGGTTGTGAAAAACTGTTTTTT.

On this clonotype itself: The germline gene is not matched at one end of the junction; a read error may be the cause. The chain links TRBV4-3 to TRBJ2-1; the D call may be TRBD1 or TRBD2 (9 bases each). The CDR3 loop spans 20 amino acids. The germline CDR1 and CDR2 sequences are LGHNA and YSLEER. Here the CDR3 DNA reads TGCGCCGGCAGCCAAGTGCCGGGACAGGGATATAGCGGGAGAGGGTATGTGCAGTTCTTC. Residues: CAGSQVPGQGYSGRGYVQFF.

This clonotype came up a few times. This chain connects TRBV5-5 to TRBJ2-1; unclear D gene. The germline V gene encodes CDR1 SGHKS and CDR2 YYEKEE (reference sequence). V was trimmed by 8 bases and J by 0 bases, leaving 12 bases between them. This CDR3 comprises 14 residues. CDR3 coding DNA: TGTGCCAGTACCGACGGACGCTCCTACAATGAGCAGTTCTTC. Translating it yields CASTDGRSYNEQFF. The whole variable domain, filled in from reference TRBV5-5 and TRBJ2-1, reads DAGVTQSPTHLIKTRGQQVTLRCSPISGHKSVSWYQQVLGQGPQFIFQYYEKEERGRGNFPDRFSARQFPNYSSELNVNALLLGDSALYLCASTDGRSYNEQFFGPGTRLTVL.

About this clonotype itself: This may stem from a read error, because a much larger clone lies one nucleotide away. The CDR3 protein is CASSTLPGCYTF. DNA of the CDR3: TGTGCCAGCAGCACTCTCCCGGGATGCTACACCTTC. The J gene is TRBJ1-2, the V gene TRBV13; no clear D. V dropped 5 bases and J dropped 9 bases, with 13 bases sitting between them. The CDR3 is 12 amino acids. CDR1 is PRHDT, CDR2 FYEKMQ, per germline (reference sequence).

This clonotype has a single count. A much more abundant neighbour one base away suggests this may be a read error. This chain joins TRBV4-3 and TRBJ1-2; D remains unclear. This CDR3 has 17 residues. V gave up 3 bases and J gave up 3 bases, with 20 bases separating them. CDR1 and CDR2 from the germline V gene are LGHNA and YSLEER. CDR3 coding DNA: TGCGCCAGCAGCCAGTCAAATGCTATGGGTGGACACTATGGCTACACCTTC. Residues: CASSQSNAMGGHYGYTF.

The V call is TRBV14, the J call TRBJ2-6; D may match TRBD1 or TRBD2 (5 bases each). Germline CDR1 SGHDN, CDR2 FVKESK. The ends were cut back, 4 bases at V and 0 bases at J, with 10 bases in the middle. This CDR3 is 16 amino acids long. Written as DNA, the CDR3 is TGTGCCAGCAGCCTAGGGACCTTCTCTGGGGCCAACGTCCTGACTTTC. It yields the protein CASSLGTFSGANVLTF.

Comments on this clonotype: Since the CDR3 does not end with the conserved phenylalanine or tryptophan, this likely comes from a read error. The chain is built from TRBV11-1 and TRBJ2-1; tentatively, D is TRBD2 (5 bases). Germline-derived CDR1 and CDR2 are SGHAT and FQDESV (reference sequence). CDR3 length equals 15 residues. Written as DNA, the CDR3 is TGTGCCTGCAGCGACCCTAGCTCATCCTACAATGAGCAGTTCTCC. Translating it yields CACSDPSSSYNEQFS.